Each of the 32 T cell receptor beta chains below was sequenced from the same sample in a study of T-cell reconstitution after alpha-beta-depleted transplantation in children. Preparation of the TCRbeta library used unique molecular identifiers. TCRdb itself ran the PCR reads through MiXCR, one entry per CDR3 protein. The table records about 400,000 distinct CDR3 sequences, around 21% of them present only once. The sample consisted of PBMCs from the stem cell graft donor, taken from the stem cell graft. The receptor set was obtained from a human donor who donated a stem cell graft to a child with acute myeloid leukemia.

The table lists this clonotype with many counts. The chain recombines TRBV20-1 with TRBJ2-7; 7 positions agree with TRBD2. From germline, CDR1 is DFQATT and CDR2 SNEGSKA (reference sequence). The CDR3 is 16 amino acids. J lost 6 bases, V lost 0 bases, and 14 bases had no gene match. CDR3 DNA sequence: TGCAGTGCTAGAGATCGGGCTAGCGGACTCCCGGGCGAGCAGTACTTC. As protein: CSARDRASGLPGEQYF.

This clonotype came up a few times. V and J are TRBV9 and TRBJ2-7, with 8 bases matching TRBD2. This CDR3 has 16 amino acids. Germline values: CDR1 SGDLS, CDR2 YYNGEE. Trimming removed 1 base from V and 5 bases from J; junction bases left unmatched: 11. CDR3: CASSVTPGLVLDEQYF. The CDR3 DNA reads TGTGCCAGCAGCGTAACCCCGGGACTAGTTCTCGACGAGCAGTACTTC. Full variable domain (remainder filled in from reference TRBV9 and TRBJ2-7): DSGVTQTPKHLITATGQRVTLRCSPRSGDLSVYWYQQSLDQGLQFLIQYYNGEERAKGNILERFSAQQFPDLHSELNLSSLELGDSALYFCASSVTPGLVLDEQYFGPGTRLTVT.

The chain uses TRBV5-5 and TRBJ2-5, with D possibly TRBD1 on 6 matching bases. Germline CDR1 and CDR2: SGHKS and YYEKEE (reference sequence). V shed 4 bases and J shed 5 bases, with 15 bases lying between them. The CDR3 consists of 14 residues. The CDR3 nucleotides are TGTGCCAGCAGCCAGGGTGGGACAAGCGAGACCCAGTACTTC. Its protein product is CASSQGGTSETQYF.

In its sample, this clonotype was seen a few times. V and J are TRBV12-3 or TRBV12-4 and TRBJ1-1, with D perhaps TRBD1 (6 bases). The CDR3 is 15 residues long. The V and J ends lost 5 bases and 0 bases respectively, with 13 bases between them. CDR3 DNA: TGTGCCAGCAGTCCGAATGGGGGGCTGAACACTGAAGCTTTCTTT. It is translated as CASSPNGGLNTEAFF.

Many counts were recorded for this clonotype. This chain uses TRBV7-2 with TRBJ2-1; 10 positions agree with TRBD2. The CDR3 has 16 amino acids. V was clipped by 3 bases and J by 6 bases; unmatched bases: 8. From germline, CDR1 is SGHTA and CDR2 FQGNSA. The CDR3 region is CASSFLAGAGSNEQFF. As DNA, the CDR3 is TGTGCCAGCAGCTTCCTAGCGGGAGCCGGCAGCAATGAGCAGTTCTTC.

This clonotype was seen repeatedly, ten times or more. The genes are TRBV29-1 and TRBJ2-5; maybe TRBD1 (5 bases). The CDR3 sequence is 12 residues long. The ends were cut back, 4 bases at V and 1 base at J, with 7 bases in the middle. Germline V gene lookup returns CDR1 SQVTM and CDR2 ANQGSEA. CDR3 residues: CSVATAQETQYF. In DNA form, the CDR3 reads TGCAGCGTTGCGACAGCCCAAGAGACCCAGTACTTC.

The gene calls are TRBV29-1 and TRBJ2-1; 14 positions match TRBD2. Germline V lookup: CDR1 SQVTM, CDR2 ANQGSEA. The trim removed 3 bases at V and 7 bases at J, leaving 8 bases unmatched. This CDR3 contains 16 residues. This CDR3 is CSVEWATSGRENEQFF. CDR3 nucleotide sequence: TGCAGCGTTGAGTGGGCGACTAGCGGGAGGGAGAATGAGCAGTTCTTC.

CDR3 coding DNA: TGTGCCACCAGCGGGCCGGGACCGTACACAGATACGCAGTATTTT. Protein product: CATSGPGPYTDTQYF. The chain joins TRBV15 to TRBJ2-3; D is possibly TRBD1 or TRBD2 (5 bases each). The CDR3 totals 15 residues. Germline CDR1 is LNHNV and CDR2 is YYDKDF (reference sequence). V shed 5 bases and J shed 2 bases, with 14 bases lying between them.

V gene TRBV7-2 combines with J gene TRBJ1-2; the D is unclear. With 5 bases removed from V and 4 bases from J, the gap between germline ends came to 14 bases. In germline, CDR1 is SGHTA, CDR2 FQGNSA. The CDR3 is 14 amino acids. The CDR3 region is CASSPPADAYGYTF. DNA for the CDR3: TGTGCCAGCAGCCCCCCCGCAGACGCCTATGGCTACACCTTC.

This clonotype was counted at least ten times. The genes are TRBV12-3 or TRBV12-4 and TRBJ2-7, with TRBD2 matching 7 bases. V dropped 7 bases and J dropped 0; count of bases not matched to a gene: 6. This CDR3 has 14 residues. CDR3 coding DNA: TGTGCCAGCACCTCGGGACTACACTCCTACGAGCAGTACTTC. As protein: CASTSGLHSYEQYF.

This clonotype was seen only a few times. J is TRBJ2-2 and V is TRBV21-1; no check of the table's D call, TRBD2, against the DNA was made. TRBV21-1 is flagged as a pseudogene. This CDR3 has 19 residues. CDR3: CASSKVQRTSGSNTGELFF. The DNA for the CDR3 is TGTGCCAGCAGCAAAGTCCAGAGAACTAGCGGGAGTAATACCGGGGAGCTGTTTTTT.

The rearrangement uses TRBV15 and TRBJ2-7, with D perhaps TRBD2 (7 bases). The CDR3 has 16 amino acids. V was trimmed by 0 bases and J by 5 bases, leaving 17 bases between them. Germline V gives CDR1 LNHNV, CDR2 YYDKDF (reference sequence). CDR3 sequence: CATSRDRGGGSNEQYF. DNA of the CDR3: TGTGCCACCAGCAGAGATCGAGGGGGGGGTTCCAACGAGCAGTACTTC.

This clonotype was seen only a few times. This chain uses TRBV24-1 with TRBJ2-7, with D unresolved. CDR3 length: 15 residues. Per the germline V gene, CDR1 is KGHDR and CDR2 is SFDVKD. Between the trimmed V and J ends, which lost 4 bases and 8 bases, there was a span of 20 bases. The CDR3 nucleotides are TGTGCCACCAGTGACCATCGGGCCACGAAAGACCAGCAGTACTTC. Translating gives CATSDHRATKDQQYF.

Written as DNA, the CDR3 is TGCAGTGCTAAGGTGGCTAGCGGGAGTTACGAGCAGTACTTC. Its translation: CSAKVASGSYEQYF. The chain has TRBV20-1 and TRBJ2-7; TRBD2 matches 10 bases. Germline loops: CDR1 DFQATT, CDR2 SNEGSKA (reference sequence). CDR3 length equals 14 residues. Trimming removed 4 bases from V and 4 bases from J; junction bases left unmatched: 7.

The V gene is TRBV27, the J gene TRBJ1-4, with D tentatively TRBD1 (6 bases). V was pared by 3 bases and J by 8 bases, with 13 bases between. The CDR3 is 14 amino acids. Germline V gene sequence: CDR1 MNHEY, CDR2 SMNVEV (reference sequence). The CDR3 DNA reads TGTGCCAGCAGTTTGGGGGCCGGTAGGGAAAAACTGTTTTTT. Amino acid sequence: CASSLGAGREKLFF.

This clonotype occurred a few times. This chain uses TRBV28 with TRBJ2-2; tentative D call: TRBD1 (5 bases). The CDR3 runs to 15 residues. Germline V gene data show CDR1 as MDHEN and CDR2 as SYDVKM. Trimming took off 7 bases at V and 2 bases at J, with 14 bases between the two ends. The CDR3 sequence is CASTQDTSNTGELFF. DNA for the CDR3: TGTGCCAGCACCCAGGACACCTCTAACACCGGGGAGCTGTTTTTT.

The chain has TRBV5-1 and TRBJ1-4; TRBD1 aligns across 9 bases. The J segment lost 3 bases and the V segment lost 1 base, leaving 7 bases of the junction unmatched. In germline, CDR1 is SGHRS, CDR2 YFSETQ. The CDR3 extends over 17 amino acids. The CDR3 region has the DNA TGCGCCAGCAGCTTGTTACAGGGGGCAATGGCTAATGAAAAACTGTTTTTT. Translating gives CASSLLQGAMANEKLFF.

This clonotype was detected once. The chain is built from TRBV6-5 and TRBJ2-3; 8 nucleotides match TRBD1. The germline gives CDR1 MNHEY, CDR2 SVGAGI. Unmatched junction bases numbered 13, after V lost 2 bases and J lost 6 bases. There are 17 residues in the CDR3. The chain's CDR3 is CASSYDLGAGGRDTQYF. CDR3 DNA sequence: TGTGCCAGCAGTTACGACCTTGGGGCAGGGGGCCGGGATACGCAGTATTTT.

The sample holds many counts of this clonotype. The CDR3 DNA is TGTGCCAGCAGTTTTGAGGGGGTGGATGAGCAGTTCTTC. Translating gives CASSFEGVDEQFF. The rearrangement joins TRBV28 to TRBJ2-1, with D perhaps matching TRBD1 (6 bases). Trimming pared 3 bases from V and 8 bases from J, leaving 11 bases between. From germline, CDR1 is MDHEN and CDR2 SYDVKM. This CDR3 spans 13 amino acids.

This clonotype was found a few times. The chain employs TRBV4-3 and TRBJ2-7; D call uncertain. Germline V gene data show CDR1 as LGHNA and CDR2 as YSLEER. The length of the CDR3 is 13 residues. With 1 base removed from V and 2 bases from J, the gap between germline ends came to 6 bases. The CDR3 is CASSQGRTYEQYF. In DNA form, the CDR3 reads TGCGCCAGCAGCCAAGGAAGGACCTACGAGCAGTACTTC.

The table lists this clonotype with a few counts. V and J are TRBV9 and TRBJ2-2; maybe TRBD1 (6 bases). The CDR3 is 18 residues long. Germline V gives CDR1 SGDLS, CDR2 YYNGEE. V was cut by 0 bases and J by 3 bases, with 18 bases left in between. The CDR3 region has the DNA TGTGCCAGCAGCGTAGAGAGGGCAGCTACAGGGTACACCGGGGAGCTGTTTTTT. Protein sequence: CASSVERAATGYTGELFF.

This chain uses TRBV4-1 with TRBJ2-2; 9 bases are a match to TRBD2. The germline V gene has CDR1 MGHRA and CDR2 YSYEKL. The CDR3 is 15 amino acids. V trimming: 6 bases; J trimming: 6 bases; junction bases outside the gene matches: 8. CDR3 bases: TGCGCCAGCAGTGAGCGGGAGGCCGCCGCCGGGGAGCTGTTTTTT. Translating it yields CASSEREAAAGELFF.

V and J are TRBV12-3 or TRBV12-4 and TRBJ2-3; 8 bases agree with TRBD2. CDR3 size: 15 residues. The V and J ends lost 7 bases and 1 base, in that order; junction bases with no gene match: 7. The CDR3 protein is CASTPGGVGTDTQYF. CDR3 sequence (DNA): TGTGCCAGCACCCCGGGGGGGGTGGGCACAGATACGCAGTATTTT.

The CDR3 spells CASSQEPSSNEQFF. The CDR3 DNA follows: TGCGCCAGCAGCCAAGAGCCCAGTAGCAATGAGCAGTTCTTC. This chain connects TRBV4-1 to TRBJ2-1; D remains unclear. The V gene lost 0 bases and the J gene lost 6 bases, with 9 bases spanning the gap. The germline CDR1 and CDR2 sequences are MGHRA and YSYEKL. The CDR3 sequence is 14 residues long.

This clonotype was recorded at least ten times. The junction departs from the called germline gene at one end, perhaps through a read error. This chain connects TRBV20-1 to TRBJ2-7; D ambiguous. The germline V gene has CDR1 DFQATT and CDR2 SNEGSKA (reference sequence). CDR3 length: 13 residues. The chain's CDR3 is CSARRVLSHEQYF. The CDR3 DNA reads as TGCAGTGCTAGACGGGTACTCTCCCACGAGCAGTACTTC.

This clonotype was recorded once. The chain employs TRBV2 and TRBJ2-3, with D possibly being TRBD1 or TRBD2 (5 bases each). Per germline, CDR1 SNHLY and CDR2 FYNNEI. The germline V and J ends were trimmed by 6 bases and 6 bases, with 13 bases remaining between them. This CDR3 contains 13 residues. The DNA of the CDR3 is TGTGCCAGCAGGGGGACCCGTCGGGATACGCAGTATTTT. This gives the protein CASRGTRRDTQYF.

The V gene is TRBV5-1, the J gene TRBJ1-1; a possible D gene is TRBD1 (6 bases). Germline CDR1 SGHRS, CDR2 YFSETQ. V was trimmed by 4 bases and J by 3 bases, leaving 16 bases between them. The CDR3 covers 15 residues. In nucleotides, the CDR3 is TGCGCCAGCAGCCCCGGACAGTTTGGCGACACTGAAGCTTTCTTT. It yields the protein CASSPGQFGDTEAFF.

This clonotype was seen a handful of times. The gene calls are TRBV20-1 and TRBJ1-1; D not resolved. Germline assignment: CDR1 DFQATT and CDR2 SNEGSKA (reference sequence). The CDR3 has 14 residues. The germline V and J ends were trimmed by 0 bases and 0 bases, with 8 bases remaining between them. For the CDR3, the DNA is TGCAGTGCTAGAGATCTTAGAGTGAACACTGAAGCTTTCTTT. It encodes CSARDLRVNTEAFF.

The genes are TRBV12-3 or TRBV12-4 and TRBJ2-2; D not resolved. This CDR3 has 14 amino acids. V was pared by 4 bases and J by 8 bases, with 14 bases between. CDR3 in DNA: TGTGCCAGCAGTTCGTCATACGTACGAGGGGAGCTGTTTTTT. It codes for CASSSSYVRGELFF.

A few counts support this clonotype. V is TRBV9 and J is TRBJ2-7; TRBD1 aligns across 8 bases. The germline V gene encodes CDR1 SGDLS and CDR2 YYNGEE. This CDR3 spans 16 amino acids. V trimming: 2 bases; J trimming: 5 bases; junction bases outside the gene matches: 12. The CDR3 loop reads CASSVSGAGGFDEQYF. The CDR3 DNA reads TGTGCCAGCAGCGTTTCCGGAGCAGGGGGCTTCGACGAGCAGTACTTC.

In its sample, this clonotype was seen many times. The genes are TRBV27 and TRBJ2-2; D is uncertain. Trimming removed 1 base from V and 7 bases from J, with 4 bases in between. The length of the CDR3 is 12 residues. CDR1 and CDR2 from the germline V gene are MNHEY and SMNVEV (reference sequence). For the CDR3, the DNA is TGTGCCAGCAGTTTATTGGTCGGGGAGCTGTTTTTT. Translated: CASSLLVGELFF.

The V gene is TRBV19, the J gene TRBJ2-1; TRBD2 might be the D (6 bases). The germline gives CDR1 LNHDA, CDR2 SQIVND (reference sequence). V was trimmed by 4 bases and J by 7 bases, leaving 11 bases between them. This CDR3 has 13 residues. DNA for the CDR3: TGTGCCAGTAGTACGACTAGGGGTAATGAGCAGTTCTTC. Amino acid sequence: CASSTTRGNEQFF.